This T cell receptor beta chain came from a study of OX40 agonist ivuxolimab in advanced cancers. Study-level information: In this trial design, patients received ivuxolimab intravenously at 0.01 to 10 mg/kg every 2 weeks. Findings and limits, study-wide: Dosing at 0.1 to 3.0 mg/kg was accompanied by clonal expansion of CD4+ and CD8+ blood T cells by week 6. Relative to CD4+ cells, CD8+ T cells on average had more expanded clones.

From germline, CDR1 is SGHTA and CDR2 FQGTGA. Trimming at V came to 4 bases and at J to 3 bases, leaving 10 bases not matched to a gene. This CDR3 has 17 amino acids. Enrollment shut out patients with autoimmune disease history or systemic immunosuppression. Data came from immunoSEQ multiplex PCR; TCRdb stores just in-frame clones and leaves some out. In the table there are fewer than 100,000 clones, roughly 84% of which are singletons. By share, this clone ranks as large (0.1 to 1%). Antigen: not known. Sample: CD4+ or CD8+ T cells sorted from blood, taken in a trial of the OX40 agonist ivuxolimab. V usage is TRBV7-3 and J usage is TRBJ2-5; TRBD2 agrees at 11 bases. The origin of this receptor is an adult with an advanced solid tumor such as melanoma, head and neck, liver or kidney cancer. CDR3 coding DNA: TGTGCCAGCAGCTCACGTCGGTCGGGACTAGCGGAAGAGACCCAGTACTTC. This translates into CASSSRRSGLAEETQYF.